The entry below gives a single T cell receptor (beta chain) sequence along with its context. In the authors' workflow: Amplification of reference gene primers provided the estimated nucleated cell counts. The protocol was immunoSEQ multiplex PCR, while the TCRdb copy is restricted to in-frame clones and leaves out a portion. D and trimming come from the DNA, and the V and J calls and clone size come from that table. The sample includes 220,000 or so clones, 92% of them seen just once. The sample comes from a study of blood T cell repertoires in COVID-19. Overall study context: Whether acute or convalescent, the COVID-19 samples came from the United States, Italy and Spain. PBMCs, B-cell-depleted T cells, or T cells provided the cDNA or gDNA that made up the material.

The CDR3 contains 12 residues. The J segment lost 5 bases and the V segment lost 3 bases, leaving 0 bases of the junction unmatched. Per the germline V gene, CDR1 is SNHLY and CDR2 is FYNNEI. The source of this sequence is a man aged 60 to 75 with COVID-19, enrolled during active disease. Sequences were obtained from peripheral blood. V and J are TRBV2 and TRBJ2-5; 7 bases agree with TRBD2. The CDR3 DNA reads TGTGCCAGCAGTGAGGGGGGGGAGACCCAGTACTTC. Amino acids: CASSEGGETQYF.